Included here is one T cell receptor beta chain sequence, with context. This table comes from immunoSEQ multiplex PCR, and its TCRdb copy is limited to in-frame clones, with some not included. The table lists about 76,000 clones, about 95% of them singletons. Unmatched junction bases numbered 3, after V lost 1 base and J lost 4 bases. Germline values: CDR1 SGHTA, CDR2 FQGNSA. There are 14 residues in the CDR3. This entry comes from a study of T cell changes during pregnancy in multiple sclerosis. This chain links TRBV7-2 with TRBJ1-2; 7 positions match TRBD1. The source of this sequence is a female donor with multiple sclerosis, enrolled in a pregnancy study. The sample consisted of peripheral blood, taken in the third trimester of pregnancy. The CDR3 nucleotides read TGTGCCAGCAGCTTAGAACAGGGGATCTATGGCTACACCTTC. Its protein product is CASSLEQGIYGYTF.